This T cell receptor (beta chain) was documented in a study of T cells expressing NK-cell markers. The germline V gene encodes CDR1 DFQATT and CDR2 SNEGSKA (reference sequence). This CDR3 is 16 amino acids long. Reanalyzing the 5' RACE reads, TCRdb keeps one entry per CDR3 protein, without DNA. The sample holds some 440,000 distinct CDR3 sequences. Sequencing input: blood T cells: a sorted CD56 or NKG2C T cell subset, CD4+ or CD8+ T cells, or bulk PBMC T cells (not recorded which). The chain carries TRBV20-1 and TRBJ2-7; lacking DNA, the TRBD1 call made by TCRdb goes unchecked. This sequence was found in a woman in her 50s in good health. The CDR3 here is CSARDGDRGLSYEQYF.